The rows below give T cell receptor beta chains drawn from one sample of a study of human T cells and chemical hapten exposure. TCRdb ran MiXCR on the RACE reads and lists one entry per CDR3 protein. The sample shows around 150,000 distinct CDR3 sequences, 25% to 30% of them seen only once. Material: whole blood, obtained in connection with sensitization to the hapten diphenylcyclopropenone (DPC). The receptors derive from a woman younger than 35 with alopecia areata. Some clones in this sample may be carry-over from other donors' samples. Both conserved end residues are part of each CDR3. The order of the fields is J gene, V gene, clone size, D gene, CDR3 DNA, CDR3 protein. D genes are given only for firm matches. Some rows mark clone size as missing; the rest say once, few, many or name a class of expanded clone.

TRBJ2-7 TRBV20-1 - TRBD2 TGCAGTGCCGCAGTAGCGGGAAGCGAGCAGTACTTC CSAAVAGSEQYF
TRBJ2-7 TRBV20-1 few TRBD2 TGCAGTGCTAGAGACGTTACGAGCGGGAGGGGAACCTACGAGCAGTACTTC CSARDVTSGRGTYEQYF
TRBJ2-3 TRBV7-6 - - TGTGCCAGCAGCCTGGGACCTCTCACGAATACGCAGTATTTT CASSLGPLTNTQYF
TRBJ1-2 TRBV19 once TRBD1 TGTGCCAGTAGTATAGAAATCCGGGACAGGGGTTATGGCTACACCTTC CASSIEIRDRGYGYTF
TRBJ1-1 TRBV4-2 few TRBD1 TGTGCCAGCAGCCAAGAGGGACAGGGAGGCACTGAAGCTTTCTTT CASSQEGQGGTEAFF
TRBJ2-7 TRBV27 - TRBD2 TGTGCCAGCAGATTCGGCGGGGGGGAGACCTACGAGCAGTACTTC CASRFGGGETYEQYF
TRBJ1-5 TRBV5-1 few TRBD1 TGCGCCAGCAGCCTAACGACAGGGGATCAGCCCCAGCATTTT CASSLTTGDQPQHF
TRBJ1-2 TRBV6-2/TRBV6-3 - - TGTGCCAGCAGTTACCTTCTTACGGATAGCTACACCTTC CASSYLLTDSYTF
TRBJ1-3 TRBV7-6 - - TGTGCCAGCAGCCTAAAGGGCCTCGGAAACACCATATATTTT CASSLKGLGNTIYF
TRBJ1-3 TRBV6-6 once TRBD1 TGTGCCAGCAGTTACGCCCAACCAGGGGGCGCTGGGGGAAACACCATATATTTT CASSYAQPGGAGGNTIYF
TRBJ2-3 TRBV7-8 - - TGTGCCAGCAGCTTCAGAGGAGGGGATACGCAGTATTTT CASSFRGGDTQYF
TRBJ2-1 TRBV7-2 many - TGTGCCAGCAGCTTGCTTGGGAAACCCGCCTACAATGAGCAGTTCTTC CASSLLGKPAYNEQFF
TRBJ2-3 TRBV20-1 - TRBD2 TGCAGCCTCCCGGCGGGAGGATTAGATACGCAGTATTTT CSLPAGGLDTQYF
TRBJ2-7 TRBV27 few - TGTGCCAGCAGTTTAACGACCGACTACGAGCAGTACTTC CASSLTTDYEQYF
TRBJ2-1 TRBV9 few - TGTGCCAGCAGCGCCCCCACCTCCTACAATGAGCAGTTCTTC CASSAPTSYNEQFF
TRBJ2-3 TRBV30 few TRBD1 TGTGCCTGGAGTCCCGGACAGGGGACAGATACGCAGTATTTT CAWSPGQGTDTQYF
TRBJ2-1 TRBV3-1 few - TGTGCCAGCAGCCAGGGCCATGAGCAGTTCTTC CASSQGHEQFF
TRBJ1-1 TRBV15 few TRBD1 TGTGCCACCAGCAGGGTGACAGGGTCTAGAGCTTTCTTT CATSRVTGSRAFF
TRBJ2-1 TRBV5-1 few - TGCGCCAGCAGCTTGGTGCTAGCCCTCGGTGAGCAGTTCTTC CASSLVLALGEQFF
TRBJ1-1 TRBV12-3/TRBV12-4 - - TGTGCCAGCAGTTTTGGGACGGGGACTGAAGCTTTCTTT CASSFGTGTEAFF
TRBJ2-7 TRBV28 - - TGTGCCAGCAGTGTCTCCTCCTACGAGCAGTACTTC CASSVSSYEQYF